The 16 T cell receptor beta chains reported below all come from one sample, sequenced in a study of OX40 agonist ivuxolimab in advanced cancers. TCRdb's table, derived via immunoSEQ multiplex PCR, lists solely in-frame clones and lacks some. This table has about 62,000 clones, roughly 88% appearing once. Sequenced here: CD4+ or CD8+ T cells sorted from blood, sampled in a trial of the OX40 agonist ivuxolimab. The receptors were gathered from an adult with an advanced solid tumor such as melanoma, head and neck, liver or kidney cancer.

V gene TRBV7-2 combines with J gene TRBJ1-1; D might be TRBD1 (6 bases). Germline values: CDR1 SGHTA, CDR2 FQGNSA. CDR3 size: 14 residues. Trimming took off 4 bases at V and 4 bases at J, with 13 bases between the two ends. Here the CDR3 reads CASSWGALGTEAFF. As DNA, the CDR3 is TGTGCCAGCAGCTGGGGGGCGCTGGGCACTGAAGCTTTCTTT.

This chain joins TRBV6-6 and TRBJ1-5; TRBD1 matches at 9 bases. Germline V gene data show CDR1 as MNHNY and CDR2 as SVGAGI (reference sequence). Trimming at V came to 6 bases and at J to 7 bases, leaving 13 bases not matched to a gene. The CDR3 is made up of 16 amino acids. CDR3 residues: CASRTEGQGTGQPQHF. CDR3 in DNA: TGTGCCAGCAGAACGGAAGGACAGGGGACAGGACAGCCCCAGCATTTT.

V usage is TRBV10-3 and J usage is TRBJ1-4; D gene unclear. This CDR3 region has 14 residues. The germline V gene encodes CDR1 ENHRY and CDR2 SYGVKD. Trimming cost V 4 bases and J 5 bases, with 11 bases left between them. This CDR3 reads CAISAQQDNEKLFF. CDR3 in DNA: TGTGCCATCAGTGCGCAGCAGGACAATGAAAAACTGTTTTTT.

This clone appeared a few times. The rearrangement joins TRBV6-1 to TRBJ2-7; no firm D call. The V gene lost 6 bases and the J gene lost 1 base, with 10 bases spanning the gap. Germline CDR1 and CDR2: MNHNS and SASEGT. The CDR3 has 13 residues. The CDR3 DNA sequence: TGTGCCAGCAGAGACCCTATGTCCTACGAGCAGTACTTC. Protein product: CASRDPMSYEQYF.

V and J are TRBV28 and TRBJ1-5; 10 bases align to TRBD1. V gave up 6 bases and J gave up 3 bases; unmatched junction bases: 8. The germline CDR1 and CDR2 sequences are MDHEN and SYDVKM. This CDR3 has 16 amino acids. Written as DNA, the CDR3 is TGTGCCAGCAGAGCCGGGACAGGGGTCTTCAATCAGCCCCAGCATTTT. It translates to CASRAGTGVFNQPQHF. Drawing the rest from reference TRBV28 and TRBJ1-5, the complete variable domain is DVKVTQSSRYLVKRTGEKVFLECVQDMDHENMFWYRQDPGLGLRLIYFSYDVKMKEKGDIPEGYSVSREKKERFSLILESASTNQTSMYLCASRAGTGVFNQPQHFGDGTRLSIL.

The chain joins TRBV11-3 to TRBJ2-7; no reliable D call. This CDR3 comprises 13 residues. Trimming removed 3 bases at V and 1 base at J, with 7 bases between. The germline CDR1 and CDR2 sequences are SGHNT and YENEEA. CDR3 region: CASSFGSSYEQYF. The CDR3 coding sequence is TGTGCCAGCAGCTTTGGATCTTCCTACGAGCAGTACTTC.

The chain recombines TRBV19 with TRBJ1-2; tentatively, D is TRBD1 (5 bases). Germline assignment: CDR1 LNHDA and CDR2 SQIVND (reference sequence). Trimming left V 3 bases short and J 2 bases short, with 13 bases between. CDR3 length: 15 residues. The DNA for the CDR3 is TGTGCCAGTAGTATGCAAGGGACGGGGAACTATGGCTACACCTTC. It is translated as CASSMQGTGNYGYTF.

The chain combines TRBV30 with TRBJ2-3; D might be TRBD1 or TRBD2, each matching 5 bases. This CDR3 has 14 amino acids. With 5 bases removed from V and 2 bases from J, the gap between germline ends came to 14 bases. The germline CDR1 and CDR2 sequences are GTSNPN and SVGIG (reference sequence). In DNA, the CDR3 is TGTGCCTGGTCATACCGGGACCCCACAGATACGCAGTATTTT. This translates into CAWSYRDPTDTQYF.

Here the CDR3 DNA reads TGCGCCAGCAGCTTGGTGGCCTCCTCTGGAAACACCATATATTTT. Residues: CASSLVASSGNTIYF. The chain has TRBV5-1 and TRBJ1-3; no firm D call. Germline CDR1 and CDR2: SGHRS and YFSETQ. The CDR3 totals 15 residues. The ends were cut back, 0 bases at V and 0 bases at J, with 7 bases in the middle.

This sequence joins TRBV19 and TRBJ2-1; a possible D gene is TRBD1 (5 bases). The V gene lost 6 bases and the J gene lost 1 base, with 10 bases spanning the gap. The germline gives CDR1 LNHDA, CDR2 SQIVND (reference sequence). The CDR3 sequence is 14 residues long. As DNA, the CDR3 is TGTGCCAGTAGCGACAGTCCATCCTACAATGAGCAGTTCTTC. Its translation is CASSDSPSYNEQFF.

The V and J genes are TRBV4-1 and TRBJ1-2; no firm D call. The CDR3 covers 12 residues. Deletions cut 5 bases from V and 6 bases from J, with 10 bases between. Germline V gene sequence: CDR1 MGHRA, CDR2 YSYEKL. The CDR3, as DNA: TGCGCCAGCAGCGACGCGGCAGATGGCTACACCTTC. Translation: CASSDAADGYTF.

The chain employs TRBV27 and TRBJ1-1, with TRBD1 matching over 8 bases. The CDR3 spans 13 residues. Germline-derived CDR1 and CDR2 are MNHEY and SMNVEV (reference sequence). Trimming at V came to 0 bases and at J to 7 bases, leaving 1 base not matched to a gene. This chain's CDR3 is CASSLSGQVEAFF. The CDR3 DNA follows: TGTGCCAGCAGTTTATCGGGACAGGTTGAAGCTTTCTTT.

This chain links TRBV7-9 with TRBJ2-7; D not resolved. This CDR3 is 13 amino acids long. The V end lost 3 bases, the J end lost 4 bases, and 10 bases lay between the germline ends. The germline V gene encodes CDR1 SEHNR and CDR2 FQNEAQ (reference sequence). CDR3 bases: TGTGCCAGCAGCTTTTCCGGGTCGTACGAGCAGTACTTC. Its protein product is CASSFSGSYEQYF.

The chain links TRBV5-1 to TRBJ1-1; D remains unclear. V dropped 0 bases and J dropped 1 base, with 4 bases sitting between them. Germline CDR1 is SGHRS and CDR2 is YFSETQ. There are 13 residues in the CDR3. This CDR3 is CASSLERNTEAFF. In nucleotides, the CDR3 is TGCGCCAGCAGCTTGGAGAGGAACACTGAAGCTTTCTTT.

The chain links TRBV5-4 to TRBJ2-1; D is possibly TRBD1 or TRBD2 (5 bases each). Trimming took off 0 bases at V and 7 bases at J, with 20 bases between the two ends. The CDR3 is 17 residues long. CDR1 and CDR2 from the germline V gene are SGHNT and YYREEE (reference sequence). In nucleotides, the CDR3 is TGTGCCAGCAGCTTGGCGGCGGCAGGGACCCCTCAAAATGAGCAGTTCTTC. Translating it yields CASSLAAAGTPQNEQFF.

This sequence joins TRBV7-8 and TRBJ1-2; 8 nucleotides line up with TRBD1. Germline V lookup: CDR1 SGHVS, CDR2 FQNEAQ. V was pared by 1 base and J by 4 bases, with 11 bases of the junction left unmatched. The CDR3 covers 17 residues. The CDR3 nucleotides read TGTGCCAGCAGCTTAGAGGAGGCAGGGGGCGCAAGCTATGGCTACACCTTC. As protein: CASSLEEAGGASYGYTF. Looking up the rest from reference TRBV7-8 and TRBJ1-2 gives the full variable domain: GAGVSQSPRYKVAKRGQDVALRCDPISGHVSLFWYQQALGQGPEFLTYFQNEAQLDKSGLPSDRFFAERPEGSVSTLKIQRTQQEDSAVYLCASSLEEAGGASYGYTFGSGTRLTVV.